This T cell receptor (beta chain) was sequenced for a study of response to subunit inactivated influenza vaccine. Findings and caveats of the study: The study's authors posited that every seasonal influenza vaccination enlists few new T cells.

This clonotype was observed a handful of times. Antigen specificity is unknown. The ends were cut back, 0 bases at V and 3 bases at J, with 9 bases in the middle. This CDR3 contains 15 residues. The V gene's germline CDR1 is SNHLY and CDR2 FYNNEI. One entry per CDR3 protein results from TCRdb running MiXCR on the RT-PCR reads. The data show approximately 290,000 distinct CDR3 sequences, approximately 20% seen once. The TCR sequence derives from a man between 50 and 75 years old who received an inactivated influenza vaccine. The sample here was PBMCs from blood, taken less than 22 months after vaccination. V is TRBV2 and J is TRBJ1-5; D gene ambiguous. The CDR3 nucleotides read TGTGCCAGCAGTGAAGCGGGCCGGAACAATCAGCCCCAGCATTTT. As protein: CASSEAGRNNQPQHF.